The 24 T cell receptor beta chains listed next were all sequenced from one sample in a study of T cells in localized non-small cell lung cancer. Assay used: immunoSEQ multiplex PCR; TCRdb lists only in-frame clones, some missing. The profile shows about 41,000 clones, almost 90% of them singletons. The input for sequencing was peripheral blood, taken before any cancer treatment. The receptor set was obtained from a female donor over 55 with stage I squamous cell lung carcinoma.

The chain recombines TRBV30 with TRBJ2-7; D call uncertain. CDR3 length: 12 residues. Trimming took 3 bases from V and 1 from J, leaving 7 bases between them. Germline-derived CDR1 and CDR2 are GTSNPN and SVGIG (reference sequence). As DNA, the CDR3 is TGTGCCTGGAGCTTCGGGTCCTACGAGCAGTACTTC. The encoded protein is CAWSFGSYEQYF.

Written as DNA, the CDR3 is TGTGCCAGTAGTATAATAGGGGGCAGCCCCAATCAGCCCCAGCATTTT. Its protein is CASSIIGGSPNQPQHF. V usage is TRBV19 and J usage is TRBJ1-5; TRBD1 matches at 7 bases. CDR3 length equals 16 residues. CDR1 LNHDA and CDR2 SQIVND come from the germline V gene (reference sequence). J gave up 3 bases and V 2 bases, and 7 bases lay outside the gene matches.

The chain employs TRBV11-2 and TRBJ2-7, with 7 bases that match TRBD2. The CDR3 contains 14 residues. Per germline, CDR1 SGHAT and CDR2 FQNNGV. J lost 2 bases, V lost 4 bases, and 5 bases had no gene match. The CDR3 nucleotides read TGTGCCAGCAGCTCCCTGGGAGGGCCCTACGAGCAGTACTTC. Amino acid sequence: CASSSLGGPYEQYF.

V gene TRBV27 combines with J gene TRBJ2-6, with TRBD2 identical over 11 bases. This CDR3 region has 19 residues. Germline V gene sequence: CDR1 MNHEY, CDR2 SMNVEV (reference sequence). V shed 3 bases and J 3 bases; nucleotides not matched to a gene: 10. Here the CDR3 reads CASSFLAGGWSGGANVLTF. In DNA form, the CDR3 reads TGTGCCAGCAGTTTTCTAGCGGGAGGTTGGTCCGGTGGGGCCAACGTCCTGACTTTC.

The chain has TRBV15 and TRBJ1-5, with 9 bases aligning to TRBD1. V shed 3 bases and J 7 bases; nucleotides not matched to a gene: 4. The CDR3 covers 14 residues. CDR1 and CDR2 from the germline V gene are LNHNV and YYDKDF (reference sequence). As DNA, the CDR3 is TGTGCCACCAGCAGGACAGGGGGAGGACAGCCCCAGCATTTT. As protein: CATSRTGGGQPQHF.

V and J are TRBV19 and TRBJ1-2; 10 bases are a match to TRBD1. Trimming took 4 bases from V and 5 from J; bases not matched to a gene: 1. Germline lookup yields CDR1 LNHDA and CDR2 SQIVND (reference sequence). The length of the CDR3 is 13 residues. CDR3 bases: TGTGCCAGTAGTAGACAGGGGGCTTATGGCTACACCTTC. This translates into CASSRQGAYGYTF.

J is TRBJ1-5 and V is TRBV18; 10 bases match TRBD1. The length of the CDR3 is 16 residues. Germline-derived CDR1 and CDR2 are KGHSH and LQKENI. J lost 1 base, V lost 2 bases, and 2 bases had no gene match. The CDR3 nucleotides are TGTGCCAGCTCACCATGGGACAGGGGCAGCAATCAGCCCCAGCATTTT. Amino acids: CASSPWDRGSNQPQHF.

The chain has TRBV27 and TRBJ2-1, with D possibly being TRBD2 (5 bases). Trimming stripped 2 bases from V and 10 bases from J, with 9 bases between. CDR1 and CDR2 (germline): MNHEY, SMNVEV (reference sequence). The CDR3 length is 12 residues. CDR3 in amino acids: CASSLGGGEQFF. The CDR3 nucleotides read TGTGCCAGCAGTTTAGGTGGAGGAGAGCAGTTCTTC.

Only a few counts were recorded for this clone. The chain's CDR3 is CASTSRGGGLGELFF. CDR3 DNA sequence: TGTGCCAGCACCTCAAGGGGAGGGGGACTGGGGGAGCTGTTTTTT. The chain is built from TRBV6-1 and TRBJ2-2; possible D gene TRBD2, 7 bases. Trimming shortened V by 7 bases and J by 8 bases, and 20 bases separated the two germline ends. Germline-derived CDR1 and CDR2 are MNHNS and SASEGT. The CDR3 loop spans 15 amino acids.

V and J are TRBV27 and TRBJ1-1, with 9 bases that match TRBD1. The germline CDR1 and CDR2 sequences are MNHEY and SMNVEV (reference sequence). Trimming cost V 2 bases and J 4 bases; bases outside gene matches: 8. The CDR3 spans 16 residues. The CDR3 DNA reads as TGTGCCAGCAGTTTAGGGACAGGGCGACGGAGCACTGAAGCTTTCTTT. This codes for CASSLGTGRRSTEAFF.

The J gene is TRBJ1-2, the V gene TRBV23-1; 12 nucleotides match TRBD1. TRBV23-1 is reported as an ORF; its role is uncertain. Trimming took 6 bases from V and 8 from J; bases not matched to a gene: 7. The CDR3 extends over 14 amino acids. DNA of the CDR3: TGCGCCAGCAGGATCGGGACAGGGGGCGGAGGCTACACCTTC. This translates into CASRIGTGGGGYTF.

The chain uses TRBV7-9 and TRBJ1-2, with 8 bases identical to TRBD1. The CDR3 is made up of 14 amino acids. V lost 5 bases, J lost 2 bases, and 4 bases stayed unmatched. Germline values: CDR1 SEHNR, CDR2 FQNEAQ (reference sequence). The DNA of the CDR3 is TGTGCCAGCAGCATCGACAGGGGAAACTATGGCTACACCTTC. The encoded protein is CASSIDRGNYGYTF.

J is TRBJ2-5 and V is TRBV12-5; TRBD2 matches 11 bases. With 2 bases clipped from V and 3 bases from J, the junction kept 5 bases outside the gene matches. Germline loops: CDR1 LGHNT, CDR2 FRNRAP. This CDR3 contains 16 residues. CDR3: CASGLSTSGSKETQYF. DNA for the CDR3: TGTGCTAGTGGTTTGTCTACTAGCGGGAGTAAAGAGACCCAGTACTTC.

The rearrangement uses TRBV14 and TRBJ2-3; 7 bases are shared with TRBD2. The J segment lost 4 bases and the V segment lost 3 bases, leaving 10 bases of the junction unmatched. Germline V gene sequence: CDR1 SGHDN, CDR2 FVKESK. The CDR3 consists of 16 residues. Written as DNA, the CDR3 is TGTGCCAGCAGCCAGGGAGCGGGATCCCCCCCAGATACGCAGTATTTT. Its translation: CASSQGAGSPPDTQYF.

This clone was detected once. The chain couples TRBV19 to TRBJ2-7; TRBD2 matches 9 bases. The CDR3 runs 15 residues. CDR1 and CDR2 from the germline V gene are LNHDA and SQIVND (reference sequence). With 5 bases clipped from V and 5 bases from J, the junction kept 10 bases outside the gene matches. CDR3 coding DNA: TGTGCCAGTAGTCCGGGCGGGAGGGCCGTGAACGAGCAGTACTTC. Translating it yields CASSPGGRAVNEQYF.

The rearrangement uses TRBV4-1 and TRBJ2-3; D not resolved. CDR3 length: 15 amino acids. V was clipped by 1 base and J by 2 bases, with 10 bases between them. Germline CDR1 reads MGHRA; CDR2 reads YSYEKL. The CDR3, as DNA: TGCGCCAGCAGCCAAGTAGGGCAGTTCACAGATACGCAGTATTTT. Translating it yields CASSQVGQFTDTQYF.

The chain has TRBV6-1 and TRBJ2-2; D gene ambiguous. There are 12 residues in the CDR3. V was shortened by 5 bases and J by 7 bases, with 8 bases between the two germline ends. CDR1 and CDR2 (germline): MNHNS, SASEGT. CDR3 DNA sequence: TGTGCCAGCAGTTTACAGTTCGGGGAGCTGTTTTTT. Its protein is CASSLQFGELFF.

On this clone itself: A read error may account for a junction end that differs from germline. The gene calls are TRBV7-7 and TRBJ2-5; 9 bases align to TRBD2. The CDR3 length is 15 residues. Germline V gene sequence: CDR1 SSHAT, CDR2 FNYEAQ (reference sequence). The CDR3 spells CASSSRGGVGETQYF. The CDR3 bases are TGTGCTAGCAGCTCACGCGGGGGGGTTGGAGAGACCCAGTACTTC. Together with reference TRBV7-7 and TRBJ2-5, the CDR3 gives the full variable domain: GAGVSQSPRYKVTKRGQDVTLRCDPISSHATLYWYQQALGQGPEFLTYFNYEAQPDKSGLPSDRFSAERPEGSISTLTIQRTEQRDSAMYRCASSSRGGVGETQYFGPGTRLLVL.

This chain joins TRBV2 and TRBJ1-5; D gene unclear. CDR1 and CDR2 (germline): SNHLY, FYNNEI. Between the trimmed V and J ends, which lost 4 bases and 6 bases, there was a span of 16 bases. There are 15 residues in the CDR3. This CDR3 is CASSAGFLGAQPQHF. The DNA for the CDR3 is TGTGCCAGCAGTGCTGGGTTTCTAGGAGCTCAGCCCCAGCATTTT.

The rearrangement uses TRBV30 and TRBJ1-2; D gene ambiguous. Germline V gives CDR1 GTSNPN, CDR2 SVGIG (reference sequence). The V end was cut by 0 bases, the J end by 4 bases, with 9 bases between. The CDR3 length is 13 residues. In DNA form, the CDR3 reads TGTGCCTGGAGTGTAGCAGGAAGCTATGGCTACACCTTC. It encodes CAWSVAGSYGYTF.

In DNA, the CDR3 is TGTGCCAGCAGCCTATCGGGACAGGCGGAGACCCAGTACTTC. This translates into CASSLSGQAETQYF. The V call is TRBV11-2, the J call TRBJ2-5; 8 bases agree with TRBD1. Per germline, CDR1 SGHAT and CDR2 FQNNGV. J lost 5 bases, V lost 5 bases, and 7 bases had no gene match. The CDR3 totals 14 residues. Full variable domain (remainder filled in from reference TRBV11-2 and TRBJ2-5): EAGVAQSPRYKIIEKRQSVAFWCNPISGHATLYWYQQILGQGPKLLIQFQNNGVVDDSQLPKDRFSAERLKGVDSTLKIQPAKLEDSAVYLCASSLSGQAETQYFGPGTRLLVL.

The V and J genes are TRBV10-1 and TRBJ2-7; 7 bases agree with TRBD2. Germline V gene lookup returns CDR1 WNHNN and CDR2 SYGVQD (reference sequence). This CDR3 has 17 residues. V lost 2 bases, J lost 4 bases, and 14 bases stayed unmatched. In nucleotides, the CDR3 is TGCGCCAGCAGTGAGGCGCAAGGGAACGCGGGGGTATACGAGCAGTACTTC. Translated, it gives CASSEAQGNAGVYEQYF.

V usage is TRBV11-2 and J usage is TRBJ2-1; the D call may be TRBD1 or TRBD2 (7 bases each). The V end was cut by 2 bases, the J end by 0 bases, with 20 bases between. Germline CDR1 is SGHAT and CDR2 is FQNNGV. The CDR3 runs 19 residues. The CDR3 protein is CASSLIRGGPGGSYNEQFF. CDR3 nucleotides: TGTGCCAGCAGCTTAATAAGGGGGGGACCAGGGGGCTCCTACAATGAGCAGTTCTTC.

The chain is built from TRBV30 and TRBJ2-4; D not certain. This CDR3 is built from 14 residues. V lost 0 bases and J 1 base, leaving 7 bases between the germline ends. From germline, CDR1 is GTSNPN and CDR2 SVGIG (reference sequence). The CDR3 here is CAWSVGRAKNIQYF. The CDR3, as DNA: TGTGCCTGGAGTGTAGGAAGGGCCAAAAACATTCAGTACTTC.